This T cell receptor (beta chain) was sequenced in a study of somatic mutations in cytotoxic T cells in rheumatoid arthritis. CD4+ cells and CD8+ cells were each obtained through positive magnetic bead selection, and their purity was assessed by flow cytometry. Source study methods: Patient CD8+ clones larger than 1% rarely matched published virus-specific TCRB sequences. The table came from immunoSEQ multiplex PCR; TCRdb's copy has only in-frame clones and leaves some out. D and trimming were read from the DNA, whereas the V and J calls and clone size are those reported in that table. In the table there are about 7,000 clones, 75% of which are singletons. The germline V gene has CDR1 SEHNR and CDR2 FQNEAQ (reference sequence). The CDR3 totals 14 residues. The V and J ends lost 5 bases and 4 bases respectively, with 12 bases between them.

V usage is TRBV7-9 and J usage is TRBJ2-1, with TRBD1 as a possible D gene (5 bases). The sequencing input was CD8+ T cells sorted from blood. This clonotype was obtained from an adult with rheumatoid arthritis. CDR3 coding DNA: TGTGCCAGCAGCGGACAACCAATATACAATGAGCAGTTCTTC. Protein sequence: CASSGQPIYNEQFF.